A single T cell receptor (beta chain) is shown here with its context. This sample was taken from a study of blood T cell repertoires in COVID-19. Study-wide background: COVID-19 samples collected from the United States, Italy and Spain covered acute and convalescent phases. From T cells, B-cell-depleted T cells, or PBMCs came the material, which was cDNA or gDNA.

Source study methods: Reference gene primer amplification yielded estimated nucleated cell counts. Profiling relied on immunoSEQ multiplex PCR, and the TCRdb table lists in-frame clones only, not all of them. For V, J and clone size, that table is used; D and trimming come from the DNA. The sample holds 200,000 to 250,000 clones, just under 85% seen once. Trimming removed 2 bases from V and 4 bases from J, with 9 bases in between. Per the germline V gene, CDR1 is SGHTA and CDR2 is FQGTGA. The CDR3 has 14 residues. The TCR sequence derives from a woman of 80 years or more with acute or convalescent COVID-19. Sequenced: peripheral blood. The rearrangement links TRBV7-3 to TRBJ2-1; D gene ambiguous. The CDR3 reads CASSLGRPYNEQFF. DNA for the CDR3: TGTGCCAGCAGCTTAGGCAGGCCTTACAATGAGCAGTTCTTC. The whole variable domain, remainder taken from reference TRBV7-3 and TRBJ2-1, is GAGVSQTPSNKVTEKGKYVELRCDPISGHTALYWYRQSLGQGPEFLIYFQGTGAADDSGLPNDRFFAVRPEGSVSTLKIQRTERGDSAVYLCASSLGRPYNEQFFGPGTRLTVL.